These T cell receptor beta chains were read from a single sample in a study of blood T cell repertoires in COVID-19. Sequenced by immunoSEQ multiplex PCR; TCRdb stores in-frame clones only, minus some. The table lists some 210,000 clones, 84% of them singletons. Sequencing was carried out using peripheral blood. Receptor source: a woman in her forties or fifties with active or convalescent COVID-19. Each CDR3 is given with its conserved first and last residue. The D gene is left open where the match is weak. Clone size is given for some rows only: seen once, a few or many times, or a class if the clone is expanded.

length	D	V	J	size	DNA	CDR3
14	TRBD1	TRBV5-4	TRBJ1-2	NA	TGTGCCAGCAGCCCGGACAGGGGGGAGAATGGCTACACCTTC	CASSPDRGENGYTF
16	NA	TRBV18	TRBJ1-1	NA	TGTGCCAGCTCACCTCAACCCCAAGACAGGAACACTGAAGCTTTCTTT	CASSPQPQDRNTEAFF
12	NA	TRBV27	TRBJ1-6	NA	TGTGCCAGCAGTCCTCATAATTCACCCCTCCACTTT	CASSPHNSPLHF
15	NA	TRBV6-5	TRBJ1-6	NA	TGTGCCAGCAGTTATGCAAGGAACCAGGCTTCACCCCTCCACTTT	CASSYARNQASPLHF
15	NA	TRBV5-1	TRBJ1-1	once	TGCGCCAGCAGCTTGGTAGCAGGGGTGGACACTGAAGCTTTCTTT	CASSLVAGVDTEAFF
18	TRBD1	TRBV5-6	TRBJ1-5	once	TGTGCCAGCAGCGAGGGACAGGGGGGACTATATAGCAATCAGCCCCAGCATTTT	CASSEGQGGLYSNQPQHF
17	TRBD2	TRBV11-3	TRBJ2-1	NA	TGTGCCAGCAGCTTAGGTATAGCGGGAGGGAAATACAATGAGCAGTTCTTC	CASSLGIAGGKYNEQFF
18	TRBD2	TRBV5-5	TRBJ2-3	NA	TGTGCCAGCAGCTTGGTTCGAGCTAGCGGCCTTTTCACAGATACGCAGTATTTT	CASSLVRASGLFTDTQYF
14	NA	TRBV6-5	TRBJ1-3	NA	TGTGCCAGCCAGTCGGGTGTCTCTGGAAACACCATATATTTT	CASQSGVSGNTIYF
14	TRBD1	TRBV9	TRBJ1-2	once	TGTGCCAGCAGCTCAAGTACAGGGGGGTATGGCTACACCTTC	CASSSSTGGYGYTF
14	TRBD2	TRBV10-2	TRBJ2-1	once	TGCGCCAGCAAACGGGGGGTGGACCCAGGAGAGCAGTTCTTC	CASKRGVDPGEQFF
14	NA	TRBV6-1	TRBJ1-1	NA	TGTGCCAGCAGTGAACGGGAGGGCAGGGGCGAAGCTTTCTTT	CASSEREGRGEAFF
14	NA	TRBV21-1	TRBJ1-6	NA	TGTGCCAGCAGCCCCCTTGGGCATAATTCACCCCTCCACTTT	CASSPLGHNSPLHF
15	NA	TRBV11-2	TRBJ2-5	NA	TGTGCCAGCAGCTTATTGAAGGGGTTGAGCGAGACCCAGTACTTC	CASSLLKGLSETQYF
15	NA	TRBV28	TRBJ1-2	NA	TGTGCCAGCAGTTTAAGCGCCGTTATGGTTTCAGGCTACACCTTC	CASSLSAVMVSGYTF
16	NA	TRBV7-6	TRBJ2-3	NA	TGTGCCAGCAGCTTAGGGTCAAGCGCGAGCACAGATACGCAGTATTTT	CASSLGSSASTDTQYF
14	NA	TRBV27	TRBJ2-3	NA	TGTGCCAGCCGCCGCCGCGGGGGCACAGATACGCAGTATTTT	CASRRRGGTDTQYF
14	TRBD2	TRBV2	TRBJ2-1	once	TGTGCCAGCAGGGGGACTAGCGGGACTAATGAGCAGTTCTTC	CASRGTSGTNEQFF
16	NA	TRBV19	TRBJ2-6	NA	TGTGCCAGTGACCGGACAGACAACGCTGGGGCCAACGTCCTGACTTTC	CASDRTDNAGANVLTF
16	TRBD2	TRBV30	TRBJ2-7	once	TGTGCCTGGAGTCGCTATACTAGCGGGAGGTCACACGAGCAGTACTTC	CAWSRYTSGRSHEQYF